This T cell receptor beta chain was captured in a study of early T cells in non-severe SARS-CoV-2 infection. Study at large: The sequenced material was bulk RNA from unsorted whole blood, and its chains were unpaired.

The CDR3 sequence is 16 residues long. V gave up 3 bases and J gave up 4 bases, with 18 bases separating them. Germline V gene lookup returns CDR1 KGHSH and CDR2 LQKENI. Regarding the study as a whole: The matching step, a VDJdb search, favored anti-spike CD8 responses and missed private and CD4 specificities.

This clonotype was recorded many times. What it binds is not known. The library protocol tagged individual cDNA molecules with unique molecular identifiers. TCRdb ran MiXCR on the 5' RACE reads and lists one entry per CDR3 protein. The sample lists about 54,000 distinct CDR3 sequences; 5% to 7.5% were seen once. The sequences come from whole blood, collected at baseline. This TCR was recovered from an adult who was a healthcare worker with PCR-confirmed SARS-CoV-2 infection or an uninfected control (not recorded which). The chain recombines TRBV18 with TRBJ1-2, with D possibly matching TRBD1 (5 bases). CDR3: CASSPTFPGPSYGYTF. The CDR3 region has the DNA TGTGCCAGCTCACCTACTTTTCCAGGGCCGAGCTATGGCTACACCTTC.